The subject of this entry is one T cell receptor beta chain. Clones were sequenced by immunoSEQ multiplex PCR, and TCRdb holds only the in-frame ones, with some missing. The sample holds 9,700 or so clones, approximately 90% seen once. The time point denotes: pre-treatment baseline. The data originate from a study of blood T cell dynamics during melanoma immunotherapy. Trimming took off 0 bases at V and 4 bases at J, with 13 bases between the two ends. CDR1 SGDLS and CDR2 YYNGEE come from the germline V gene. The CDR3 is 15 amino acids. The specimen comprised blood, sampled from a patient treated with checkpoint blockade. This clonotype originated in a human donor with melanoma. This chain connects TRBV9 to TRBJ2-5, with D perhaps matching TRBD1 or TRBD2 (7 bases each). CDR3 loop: CASSVVGGGAETQYF. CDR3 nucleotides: TGTGCCAGCAGCGTAGTGGGAGGGGGCGCAGAGACCCAGTACTTC.